This entry is about one TCR beta chain. Its antigen is undetermined. Between the trimmed V and J ends, which lost 3 bases and 2 bases, there was a span of 11 bases. In germline, CDR1 is MNHEY, CDR2 SMNVEV (reference sequence). This CDR3 region has 14 residues. These data originate in a study of shared clonotypes between healthy human individuals. Genomic DNA per cell subset filled all wells of several immunoSEQ plates. Sequencing used immunoSEQ multiplex PCR; TCRdb keeps in-frame clones, though not all of them. The sample has more than 1.2 million clones, approximately 98.5% seen once. Study-wide results and caveats: In several donors, around 5% of naive CD4 clonotypes appeared in common. A reduction in generation probabilities was seen for non-shared clonotypes relative to those shared by all four donors.

This chain links TRBV27 with TRBJ2-7; D assignment may be TRBD1 or TRBD2 (5 bases each). The clonotype originates from a man younger than 45 in good health. The sequenced sample consisted of naive CD4+ T cells sorted from blood. Subset noted: CD45RA+ positively selected. In DNA form, the CDR3 reads TGTGCCAGCAGTTTTCAGGGAGATCCCTACGAGCAGTACTTC. Translated, it gives CASSFQGDPYEQYF.